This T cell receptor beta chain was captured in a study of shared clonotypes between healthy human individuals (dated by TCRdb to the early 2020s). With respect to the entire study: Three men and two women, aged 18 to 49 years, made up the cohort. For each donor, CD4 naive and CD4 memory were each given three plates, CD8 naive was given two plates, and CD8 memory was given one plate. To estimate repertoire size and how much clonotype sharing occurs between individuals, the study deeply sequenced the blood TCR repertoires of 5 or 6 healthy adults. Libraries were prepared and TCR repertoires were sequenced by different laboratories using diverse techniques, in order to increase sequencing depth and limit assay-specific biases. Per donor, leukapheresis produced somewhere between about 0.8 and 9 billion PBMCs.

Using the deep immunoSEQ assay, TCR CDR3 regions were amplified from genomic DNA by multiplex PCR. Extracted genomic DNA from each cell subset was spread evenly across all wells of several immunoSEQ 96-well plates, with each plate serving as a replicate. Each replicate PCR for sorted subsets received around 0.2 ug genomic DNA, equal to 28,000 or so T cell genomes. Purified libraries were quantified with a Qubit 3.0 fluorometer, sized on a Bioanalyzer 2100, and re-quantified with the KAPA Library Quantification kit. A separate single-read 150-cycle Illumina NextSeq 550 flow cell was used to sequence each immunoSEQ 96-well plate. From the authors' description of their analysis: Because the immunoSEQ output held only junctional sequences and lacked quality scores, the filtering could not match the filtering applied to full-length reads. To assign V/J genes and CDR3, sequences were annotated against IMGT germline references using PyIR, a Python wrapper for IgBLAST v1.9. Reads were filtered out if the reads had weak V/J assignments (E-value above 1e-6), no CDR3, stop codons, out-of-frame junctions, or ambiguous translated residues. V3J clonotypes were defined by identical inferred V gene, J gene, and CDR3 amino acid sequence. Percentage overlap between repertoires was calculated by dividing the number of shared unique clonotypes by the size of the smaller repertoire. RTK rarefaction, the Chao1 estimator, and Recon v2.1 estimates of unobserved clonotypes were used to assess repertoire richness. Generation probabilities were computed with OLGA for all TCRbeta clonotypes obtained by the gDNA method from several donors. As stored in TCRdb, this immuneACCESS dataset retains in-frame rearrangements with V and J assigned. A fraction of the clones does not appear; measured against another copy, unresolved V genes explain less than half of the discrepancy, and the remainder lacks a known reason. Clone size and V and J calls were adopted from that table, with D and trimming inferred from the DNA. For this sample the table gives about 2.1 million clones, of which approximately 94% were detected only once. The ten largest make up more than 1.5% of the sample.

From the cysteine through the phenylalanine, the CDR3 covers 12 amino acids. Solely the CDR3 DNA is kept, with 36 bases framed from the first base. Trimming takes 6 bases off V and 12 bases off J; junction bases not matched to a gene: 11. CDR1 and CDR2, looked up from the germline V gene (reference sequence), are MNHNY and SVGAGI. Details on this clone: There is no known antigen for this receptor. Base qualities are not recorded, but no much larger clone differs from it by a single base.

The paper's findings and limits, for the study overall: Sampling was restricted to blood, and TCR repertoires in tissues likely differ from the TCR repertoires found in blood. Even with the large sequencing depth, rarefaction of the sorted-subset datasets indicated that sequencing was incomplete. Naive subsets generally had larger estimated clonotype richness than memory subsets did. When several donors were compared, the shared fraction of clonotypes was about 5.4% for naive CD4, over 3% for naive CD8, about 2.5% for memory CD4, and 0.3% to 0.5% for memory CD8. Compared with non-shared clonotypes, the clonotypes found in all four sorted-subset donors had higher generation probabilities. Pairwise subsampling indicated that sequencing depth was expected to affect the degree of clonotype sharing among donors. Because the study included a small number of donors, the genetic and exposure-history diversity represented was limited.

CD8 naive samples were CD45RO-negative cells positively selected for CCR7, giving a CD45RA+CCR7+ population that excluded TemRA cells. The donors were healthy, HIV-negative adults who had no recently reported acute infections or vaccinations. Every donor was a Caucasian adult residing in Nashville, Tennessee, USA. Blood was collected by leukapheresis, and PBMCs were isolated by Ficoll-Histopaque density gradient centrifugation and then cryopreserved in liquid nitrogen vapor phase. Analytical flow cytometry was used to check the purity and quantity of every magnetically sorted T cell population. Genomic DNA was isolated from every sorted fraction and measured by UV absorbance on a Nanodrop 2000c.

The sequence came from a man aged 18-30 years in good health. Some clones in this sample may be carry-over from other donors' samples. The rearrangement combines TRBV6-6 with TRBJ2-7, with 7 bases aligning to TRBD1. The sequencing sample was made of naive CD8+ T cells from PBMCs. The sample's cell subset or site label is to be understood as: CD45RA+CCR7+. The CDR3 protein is CASSSPTGWTYF. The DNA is TGTGCCAGCAGCTCGCCGACAGGGTGGACGTACTTC.